The 22 T cell receptor beta chains reported below all come from one sample, sequenced in a study of cytomegalovirus exposure and HLA in healthy donors. 60 Vbeta and 13 Jbeta primers were used in PCR. Measured with immunoSEQ multiplex PCR; TCRdb has only the in-frame clones, and not every one. The table has 140,000 to 150,000 clones, approximately 80% seen once; the top ten hold less than 5%. Sample: PBMCs. The receptors shown here come from a male donor in good health and CMV-seronegative.

The chain joins TRBV27 to TRBJ2-1; D gene ambiguous. Trimming took 0 bases from V and 9 from J, leaving 9 bases between them. The length of the CDR3 is 13 residues. Germline V gene lookup returns CDR1 MNHEY and CDR2 SMNVEV (reference sequence). The CDR3 loop is CASSLSLLVEQFF. CDR3 sequence (DNA): TGTGCCAGCAGTTTATCCCTTCTCGTTGAGCAGTTCTTC.

Here the CDR3 DNA reads TGTGCCAGCAGCCTCCAGGGGCCGCATCAGCCCCAGCATTTT. Amino acids: CASSLQGPHQPQHF. The V call is TRBV7-8, the J call TRBJ1-5; a possible D gene is TRBD1 (6 bases). Germline V lookup: CDR1 SGHVS, CDR2 FQNEAQ. This CDR3 region has 14 residues. V was cut by 5 bases and J by 5 bases, with 13 bases left in between.

About this clone itself: A junction end diverges from the germline sequence, so it may reflect a read error. CDR3 nucleotides: TGTTCCAGCAGTACACAGGTAGAAGCTTTCTTT. Protein: CSSSTQVEAFF. The V call is TRBV7-9, the J call TRBJ1-1; possible D gene TRBD1, 5 bases. Germline CDR1 reads SEHNR; CDR2 reads FQNEAQ (reference sequence). The CDR3 spans 11 residues.

As concerns this clone: This specimen includes other DNA sequences encoding the same CDR3. J is TRBJ1-3 and V is TRBV6-5; unclear D gene. Germline V lookup: CDR1 MNHEY, CDR2 SVGAGI. Trimming left V 6 bases short and J 0 bases short, with 12 bases between. The length of the CDR3 is 15 residues. The CDR3 is CASSYEFSSGNTIYF. CDR3 nucleotide sequence: TGTGCCAGCAGCTACGAGTTCTCCTCTGGAAACACCATATATTTT.

V gene TRBV5-1 combines with J gene TRBJ1-4; 9 nucleotides align to TRBD1. Trimming took 3 bases from V and 5 from J; bases not matched to a gene: 5. Germline CDR1 SGHRS, CDR2 YFSETQ. The length of the CDR3 is 15 residues. The CDR3 bases are TGCGCCAGCAGCTGGGGGACAGGGCGAAATGAAAAACTGTTTTTT. Amino acids: CASSWGTGRNEKLFF.

The rearrangement joins TRBV10-1 to TRBJ2-1, with TRBD1 as a possible D gene (6 bases). Germline CDR1 and CDR2: WNHNN and SYGVQD (reference sequence). V was cut by 6 bases and J by 5 bases, with 17 bases left in between. The CDR3 is 15 residues long. The CDR3 bases are TGCGCCAGCAGCGGGACACGCCAAACCAACAATGAGCAGTTCTTC. Residues: CASSGTRQTNNEQFF.

CDR3 coding DNA: TGTGCCAGCAGTGAGGTGCAGGGGGGAGCTATGGGCTACACCTTC. This translates into CASSEVQGGAMGYTF. This rearrangement joins TRBV2 to TRBJ1-2; 7 bases agree with TRBD1. The CDR3 spans 15 residues. The V segment lost 3 bases and the J segment 8 bases; nucleotides outside the gene matches: 12. CDR1 is SNHLY, CDR2 FYNNEI, per germline.

The genes are TRBV6-1 and TRBJ1-1; weak D call: TRBD1 (6 bases). The CDR3 contains 14 residues. The germline V and J ends were trimmed by 6 bases and 4 bases, with 15 bases remaining between them. The germline CDR1 and CDR2 sequences are MNHNS and SASEGT. This CDR3 is CASRPTGSGTEAFF. DNA of the CDR3: TGTGCCAGCAGACCAACAGGGTCAGGCACTGAAGCTTTCTTT.

This chain connects TRBV4-1 to TRBJ2-1, with TRBD2 matching 9 bases. This CDR3 has 18 amino acids. V dropped 2 bases and J dropped 7; count of bases not matched to a gene: 15. Germline values: CDR1 MGHRA, CDR2 YSYEKL. CDR3 sequence reads: CASSQRTPGTSFDNEQFF. The CDR3 DNA follows: TGCGCCAGCAGCCAAAGAACTCCGGGGACTAGCTTTGATAATGAGCAGTTCTTC.

The genes are TRBV18 and TRBJ1-5, with TRBD1 matching over 7 bases. The CDR3 loop spans 16 amino acids. CDR1 KGHSH and CDR2 LQKENI come from the germline V gene. Trimming cost V 1 base and J 7 bases; bases outside gene matches: 10. The CDR3 loop reads CASSPRRGGLGQPQHF. The DNA for the CDR3 is TGTGCCAGCTCACCACGGCGAGGGGGCCTGGGCCAGCCCCAGCATTTT.

The chain has TRBV6-5 and TRBJ1-3, with a possible D match to TRBD1 (5 bases). The V gene lost 6 bases and the J gene lost 4 bases, with 16 bases spanning the gap. The germline V gene has CDR1 MNHEY and CDR2 SVGAGI. The CDR3 runs to 15 residues. The CDR3 DNA sequence: TGTGCCAGCAGATTTGACGCCAGGGCCGGAAACACCATATATTTT. Protein sequence: CASRFDARAGNTIYF.

This clone was recorded a few times. This chain uses TRBV6-5 with TRBJ1-4, with D hard to call. Germline CDR1 MNHEY, CDR2 SVGAGI. This CDR3 has 14 amino acids. Trimming stripped 0 bases from V and 5 bases from J, with 7 bases between. The CDR3 coding sequence is TGTGCCAGCAGTTACTCGGGGAGAAATGAAAAACTGTTTTTT. Protein: CASSYSGRNEKLFF.

The rearrangement joins TRBV6-6 to TRBJ1-2; tentatively, D is TRBD1 (5 bases). The germline V gene has CDR1 MNHNY and CDR2 SVGAGI (reference sequence). CDR3 length: 16 amino acids. Trimming took off 0 bases at V and 0 bases at J, with 11 bases between the two ends. As DNA, the CDR3 is TGTGCCAGCAGTTACTCCCAGGGTGCCTCTAACTATGGCTACACCTTC. Translation: CASSYSQGASNYGYTF.

The rearrangement links TRBV6-5 to TRBJ2-4, with D unresolved. The CDR3 spans 11 residues. CDR1 is MNHEY, CDR2 SVGAGI, per germline. V was pared by 3 bases and J by 8 bases, with 5 bases between. CDR3 in amino acids: CASSYRDIQYF. In DNA form, the CDR3 reads TGTGCCAGCAGTTATAGAGACATTCAGTACTTC.

The chain couples TRBV11-3 to TRBJ2-2; D might be TRBD1 (5 bases). The CDR3 sequence is 14 residues long. V was trimmed by 1 base and J by 2 bases, leaving 5 bases between them. CDR1 SGHNT and CDR2 YENEEA come from the germline V gene. The CDR3 sequence: CASSLGGNTGELFF. The CDR3 DNA is TGTGCCAGCAGCTTAGGGGGCAACACCGGGGAGCTGTTTTTT.

This chain joins TRBV10-3 and TRBJ1-4; 9 bases align to TRBD1. V gave up 0 bases and J gave up 9 bases; unmatched junction bases: 2. This CDR3 is 14 amino acids long. In germline, CDR1 is ENHRY, CDR2 SYGVKD. The CDR3 region has the DNA TGTGCCATCAGTGAGTCTGGGACAGGGCAAAAACTGTTTTTT. This encodes CAISESGTGQKLFF.

In this sample, this clone turned up a few times. The CDR3 region has the DNA TGTGCCAGCAGCCCGGCGGGCCCCTCCTACGAGCAGTACTTC. Translation gives CASSPAGPSYEQYF. The chain recombines TRBV5-4 with TRBJ2-7; possibly TRBD2 for D (5 bases). CDR1 and CDR2 (germline): SGHNT, YYREEE (reference sequence). The CDR3 sequence is 14 residues long. V was pared by 4 bases and J by 0 bases, with 11 bases between. Variable domain in full (rest from reference TRBV5-4 and TRBJ2-7): ETGVTQSPTHLIKTRGQQVTLRCSSQSGHNTVSWYQQALGQGPQFIFQYYREEENGRGNFPPRFSGLQFPNYSSELNVNALELDDSALYLCASSPAGPSYEQYFGPGTRLTVT.

V gene TRBV5-6 combines with J gene TRBJ2-7, with TRBD2 identical over 7 bases. Unmatched junction bases numbered 11, after V lost 4 bases and J lost 7 bases. The CDR3 totals 14 residues. The germline V gene has CDR1 SGHDT and CDR2 YYEEEE. CDR3 residues: CASSPPAGVGEQYF. CDR3 DNA sequence: TGTGCCAGCAGCCCACCCGCGGGAGTAGGTGAGCAGTACTTC.

This chain's CDR3 is CASSSHRATSGRPPYNEQFF. CDR3 nucleotide sequence: TGTGCCAGCAGCTCCCACAGGGCAACTAGCGGGAGGCCCCCCTACAATGAGCAGTTCTTC. The chain recombines TRBV7-6 with TRBJ2-1; 12 bases match TRBD2. The trim removed 4 bases at V and 2 bases at J, leaving 15 bases unmatched. Germline V CDR1 and CDR2: SGHVS, FNYEAQ. This CDR3 is 20 amino acids long.

This chain joins TRBV9 and TRBJ2-7; 7 bases line up with TRBD2. The CDR3 extends over 18 amino acids. Germline V gene lookup returns CDR1 SGDLS and CDR2 YYNGEE. V was clipped by 0 bases and J by 0 bases; unmatched bases: 12. The CDR3, as DNA: TGTGCCAGCAGCGTAGGCCCCGCTAGCGGTAGGAGCTCCTACGAGCAGTACTTC. It codes for CASSVGPASGRSSYEQYF.

This rearrangement joins TRBV28 to TRBJ2-3; 7 bases agree with TRBD2. This CDR3 is 16 amino acids long. The junction had 9 bases not matched to a gene; V was cut back by 5 bases and J by 1 base. The germline CDR1 and CDR2 sequences are MDHEN and SYDVKM. CDR3 in DNA: TGTGCCAGCAGTGCAAGTGGGACTACCCGCACAGATACGCAGTATTTT. It translates to CASSASGTTRTDTQYF.

The chain uses TRBV4-2 and TRBJ1-2, with 7 bases lining up with TRBD1. CDR3 size: 13 residues. CDR1 LGHNA and CDR2 YNFKEQ come from the germline V gene. The V and J ends lost 4 bases and 6 bases, in that order; junction bases with no gene match: 5. The CDR3: CASSRDREDGYTF. The DNA of the CDR3 is TGTGCCAGCAGCCGAGACAGGGAAGATGGCTACACCTTC.